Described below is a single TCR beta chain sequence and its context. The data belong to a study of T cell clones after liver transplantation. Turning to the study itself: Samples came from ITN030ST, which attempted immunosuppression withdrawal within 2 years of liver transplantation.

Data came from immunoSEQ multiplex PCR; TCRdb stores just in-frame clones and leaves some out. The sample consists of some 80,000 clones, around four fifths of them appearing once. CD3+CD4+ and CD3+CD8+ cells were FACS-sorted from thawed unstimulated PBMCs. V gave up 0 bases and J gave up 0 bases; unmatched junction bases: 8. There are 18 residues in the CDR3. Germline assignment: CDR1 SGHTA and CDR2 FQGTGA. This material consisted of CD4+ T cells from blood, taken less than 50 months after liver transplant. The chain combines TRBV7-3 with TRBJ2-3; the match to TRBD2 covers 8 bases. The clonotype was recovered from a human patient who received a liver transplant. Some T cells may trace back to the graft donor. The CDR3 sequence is CASSLTFRGGGSTDTQYF. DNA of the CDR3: TGTGCCAGCAGCTTAACCTTTCGGGGGGGTGGAAGCACAGATACGCAGTATTTT. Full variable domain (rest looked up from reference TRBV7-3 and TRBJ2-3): GAGVSQTPSNKVTEKGKYVELRCDPISGHTALYWYRQSLGQGPEFLIYFQGTGAADDSGLPNDRFFAVRPEGSVSTLKIQRTERGDSAVYLCASSLTFRGGGSTDTQYFGPGTRLTVL.